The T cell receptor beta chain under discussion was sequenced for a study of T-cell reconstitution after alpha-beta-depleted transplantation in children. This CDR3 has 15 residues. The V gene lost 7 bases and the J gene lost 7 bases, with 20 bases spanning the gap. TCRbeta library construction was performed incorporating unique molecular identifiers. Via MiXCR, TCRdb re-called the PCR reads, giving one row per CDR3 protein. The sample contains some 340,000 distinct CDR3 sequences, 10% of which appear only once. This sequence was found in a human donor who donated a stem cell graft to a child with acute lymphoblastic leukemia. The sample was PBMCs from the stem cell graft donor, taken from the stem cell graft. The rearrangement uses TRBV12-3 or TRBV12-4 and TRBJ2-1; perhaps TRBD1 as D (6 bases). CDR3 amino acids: CASIFGGYPSNEQFF. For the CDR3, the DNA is TGTGCCAGCATTTTTGGGGGCTACCCTTCTAATGAGCAGTTCTTC.